The 27 T cell receptor beta chains presented below share a single source sample, sequenced in a study of blood T cell repertoires in COVID-19. Using immunoSEQ multiplex PCR, the repertoire was profiled, and TCRdb retains in-frame clones only, with some absent. The sample comprises 65,000 to 80,000 clones, approximately 80% of which are singletons, and 12% rests with the top ten. The sample taken for sequencing was peripheral blood. The source is a human donor in a cohort sampled during active COVID-19.

The chain links TRBV5-6 to TRBJ2-1, with 8 bases lining up with TRBD1. Germline loops: CDR1 SGHDT, CDR2 YYEEEE. Trimming removed 4 bases from V and 3 bases from J; junction bases left unmatched: 12. The CDR3 covers 17 residues. CDR3 sequence: CASSRLGQGKGYNEQFF. In DNA, the CDR3 is TGTGCCAGCAGCCGACTCGGACAGGGCAAGGGCTACAATGAGCAGTTCTTC.

This rearrangement joins TRBV29-1 to TRBJ2-5; perhaps TRBD1 as D (8 bases). V shed 8 bases and J shed 3 bases, with 25 bases lying between them. Germline values: CDR1 SQVTM, CDR2 ANQGSEA. This CDR3 comprises 16 residues. The CDR3 DNA reads as TGCAGCTCCCTGGGGGGATCACAGGGGGGGGAAGAGACCCAGTACTTC. Protein sequence: CSSLGGSQGGEETQYF.

This chain uses TRBV2 with TRBJ2-1; 10 nucleotides line up with TRBD2. The length of the CDR3 is 12 residues. Germline V CDR1 and CDR2: SNHLY, FYNNEI. Unmatched junction bases numbered 3, after V lost 6 bases and J lost 10 bases. CDR3 coding DNA: TGTGCCAGCAGGAGGGGACTAGCGGAGCAGTTCTTC. It yields the protein CASRRGLAEQFF.

The chain couples TRBV9 to TRBJ2-2; 7 bases fit TRBD2. The CDR3 has 14 amino acids. V was pared by 3 bases and J by 10 bases, with 9 bases of the junction left unmatched. Germline V gene lookup returns CDR1 SGDLS and CDR2 YYNGEE. The chain's CDR3 is CASSAPAGPEELFF. The DNA of the CDR3 is TGTGCCAGCAGCGCCCCAGCGGGACCGGAGGAGCTGTTTTTT.

The chain joins TRBV18 to TRBJ1-5; 11 bases line up with TRBD1. Per germline, CDR1 KGHSH and CDR2 LQKENI. The CDR3 totals 16 residues. The V segment lost 3 bases and the J segment 6 bases; nucleotides outside the gene matches: 7. The CDR3 DNA is TGTGCCAGCTCACCTCCGGGACAGGGGGACGGTCAGCCCCAGCATTTT. This gives the protein CASSPPGQGDGQPQHF.

The V gene is TRBV2, the J gene TRBJ2-3, with 13 bases lining up with TRBD2. This CDR3 is 15 amino acids long. The trim removed 6 bases at V and 4 bases at J, leaving 4 bases unmatched. The germline V gene has CDR1 SNHLY and CDR2 FYNNEI. The CDR3 spells CASRRLAGGPDTQYF. For the CDR3, the DNA is TGTGCCAGCAGGAGACTAGCGGGAGGACCAGATACGCAGTATTTT.

V gene TRBV6-5 combines with J gene TRBJ2-7, with D hard to call. Germline-derived CDR1 and CDR2 are MNHEY and SVGAGI. There are 15 residues in the CDR3. V was shortened by 0 bases and J by 5 bases, with 14 bases between the two germline ends. CDR3 sequence (DNA): TGTGCCAGCAGTTACTCGGCGGCGGAGCTCGACGAGCAGTACTTC. This sequence encodes CASSYSAAELDEQYF.

This chain joins TRBV27 and TRBJ2-7; no clear D gene. Per germline, CDR1 MNHEY and CDR2 SMNVEV (reference sequence). This CDR3 is 13 amino acids long. Trimming stripped 0 bases from V and 6 bases from J, with 9 bases between. This CDR3 reads CASSLSRLGEQYF. CDR3 DNA: TGTGCCAGCAGTTTATCTAGACTGGGCGAGCAGTACTTC.

The gene calls are TRBV7-9 and TRBJ1-4; D might be TRBD1 (5 bases). The V end lost 6 bases, the J end lost 5 bases, and 22 bases lay between the germline ends. CDR3 size: 17 residues. CDR1 SEHNR and CDR2 FQNEAQ come from the germline V gene (reference sequence). CDR3 sequence (DNA): TGTGCCAGCAGTCTTGTCGCCCCCAGGGCTGGGAATGAAAAACTGTTTTTT. It translates to CASSLVAPRAGNEKLFF.

Notes on this clone: The junction departs from germline at one end; a sequencing error may be responsible. The chain carries TRBV18 and TRBJ2-7; 11 bases agree with TRBD1. CDR1 KGHSH and CDR2 LQKENI come from the germline V gene. The CDR3 runs to 15 residues. For the CDR3, the DNA is TGTGCCAGCTCACCGCTTACCGAAGGGACAGGGGGTGTGGACTTC. Translation gives CASSPLTEGTGGVDF. The entire variable domain, with the rest obtained from reference TRBV18 and TRBJ2-7, is as follows: NAGVMQNPRHLVRRRGQEARLRCSPMKGHSHVYWYRQLPEEGLKFMVYLQKENIIDESGMPKERFSAEFPKEGPSILRIQQVVRGDSAAYFCASSPLTEGTGGVDFGPGTRLTVT.

V gene TRBV5-6 combines with J gene TRBJ2-6; a possible D gene is TRBD1 (5 bases). In germline, CDR1 is SGHDT, CDR2 YYEEEE. The germline V and J ends were trimmed by 2 bases and 0 bases, with 6 bases remaining between them. The CDR3 covers 15 residues. The CDR3 sequence: CASSFRGSGANVLTF. CDR3 coding DNA: TGTGCCAGCAGCTTTAGGGGCTCTGGGGCCAACGTCCTGACTTTC.

DNA for the CDR3: TGTGCCAGCAGCGTCTCTCCAGGACTAGCGGGAGTTGGAGAGACCCAGTACTTC. Translation: CASSVSPGLAGVGETQYF. The chain couples TRBV7-2 to TRBJ2-5, with 13 bases lining up with TRBD2. V was clipped by 5 bases and J by 4 bases; unmatched bases: 13. Germline CDR1 is SGHTA and CDR2 is FQGNSA. The CDR3 sequence is 18 residues long.

The chain employs TRBV27 and TRBJ2-7; D is perhaps TRBD1 (6 bases). This CDR3 spans 14 amino acids. The germline gives CDR1 MNHEY, CDR2 SMNVEV (reference sequence). The V gene lost 6 bases and the J gene lost 5 bases, with 17 bases spanning the gap. The CDR3 spells CASSPDRFRNEQYF. Here the CDR3 DNA reads TGTGCCAGCAGCCCGGACAGATTCAGGAACGAGCAGTACTTC.

The V gene is TRBV30, the J gene TRBJ1-2, with a weak D call TRBD1 (6 bases). Germline assignment: CDR1 GTSNPN and CDR2 SVGIG (reference sequence). The CDR3 is 13 amino acids. Trimming left V 0 bases short and J 6 bases short, with 11 bases between. CDR3 sequence: CAWSVGPGDGYTF. The CDR3 DNA follows: TGTGCCTGGAGTGTAGGGCCAGGGGATGGCTACACCTTC. The variable domain in full, completed from reference TRBV30 and TRBJ1-2, reads SQTIHQWPATLVQPVGSPLSLECTVEGTSNPNLYWYRQAAGRGLQLLFYSVGIGQISSEVPQNLSASRPQDRQFILSSKKLLLSDSGFYLCAWSVGPGDGYTFGSGTRLTVV.

This chain connects TRBV28 to TRBJ2-1, with 8 bases identical to TRBD2. Trimming at V came to 5 bases and at J to 6 bases, leaving 15 bases not matched to a gene. This CDR3 contains 17 residues. Germline CDR1 is MDHEN and CDR2 is SYDVKM. The CDR3 DNA follows: TGTGCCAGCAGTCTAACCTCGCTAGCGGGTAGCTTCAATGAGCAGTTCTTC. It yields the protein CASSLTSLAGSFNEQFF.

The chain couples TRBV28 to TRBJ1-3; TRBD1 matches 8 bases. V trimming: 3 bases; J trimming: 0 bases; junction bases outside the gene matches: 7. Germline CDR1 and CDR2: MDHEN and SYDVKM. This CDR3 spans 17 amino acids. CDR3 region: CASSFSRTGSSGNTIYF. The DNA of the CDR3 is TGTGCCAGCAGTTTTAGCAGGACAGGGAGCTCTGGAAACACCATATATTTT.

DNA for the CDR3: TGTGCCAGCAGCGTACGCGGGGCGAGCTACACCTTC. It codes for CASSVRGASYTF. The chain combines TRBV7-2 with TRBJ1-2; tentatively, D is TRBD1 (5 bases). Trimming removed 5 bases at V and 9 bases at J, with 13 bases between. The CDR3 runs to 12 residues. Germline V gives CDR1 SGHTA, CDR2 FQGNSA. Using reference TRBV7-2 and TRBJ1-2 for the parts outside the CDR3, the full variable domain is GAGVSQSPSNKVTEKGKDVELRCDPISGHTALYWYRQSLGQGLEFLIYFQGNSAPDKSGLPSDRFSAERTGGSVSTLTIQRTQQEDSAVYLCASSVRGASYTFGSGTRLTVV.

The V call is TRBV10-3, the J call TRBJ1-2, with 7 bases matching TRBD1. Germline V gene lookup returns CDR1 ENHRY and CDR2 SYGVKD. CDR3 size: 14 residues. V was pared by 4 bases and J by 8 bases, with 10 bases of the junction left unmatched. In DNA form, the CDR3 reads TGTGCCATCAGTGGGGGCTTGACAGGGAGCGGCTACACCTTC. Translated: CAISGGLTGSGYTF.

V usage is TRBV28 and J usage is TRBJ2-2; possible D gene TRBD2, 6 bases. The CDR3 contains 14 residues. The V end was cut by 6 bases, the J end by 7 bases, with 15 bases between. Germline CDR1 is MDHEN and CDR2 is SYDVKM. This chain's CDR3 is CASRRFRRDGELFF. The CDR3 coding sequence is TGTGCCAGCAGACGTTTTCGGCGGGACGGGGAGCTGTTTTTT.

This clone was counted a single time. This chain uses TRBV19 with TRBJ2-4; D is undetermined. This CDR3 contains 13 residues. Trimming stripped 3 bases from V and 9 bases from J, with 12 bases between. Germline lookup yields CDR1 LNHDA and CDR2 SQIVND (reference sequence). CDR3 sequence (DNA): TGTGCCAGTAGTATCGAGCTGAGAAGCATTCAGTACTTC. This encodes CASSIELRSIQYF.

This chain links TRBV5-1 with TRBJ1-2, with TRBD1 identical over 8 bases. The germline gives CDR1 SGHRS, CDR2 YFSETQ. Trimming took 4 bases from V and 4 from J; bases not matched to a gene: 9. The CDR3 totals 15 residues. The CDR3 bases are TGCGCCAGCAGCCCAGTGGACAGGGCTCCCTATGGCTACACCTTC. Protein sequence: CASSPVDRAPYGYTF.

The chain has TRBV4-1 and TRBJ2-3; D ambiguous. V was trimmed by 2 bases and J by 1 base, leaving 10 bases between them. The CDR3 is 15 amino acids. Germline V gene sequence: CDR1 MGHRA, CDR2 YSYEKL. The CDR3 DNA sequence: TGCGCCAGCAGCCAACTGAGCACGGGCACAGATACGCAGTATTTT. The encoded protein is CASSQLSTGTDTQYF.

V gene TRBV6-2 or TRBV6-3 combines with J gene TRBJ1-2; 10 bases are shared with TRBD1. V lost 2 bases, J lost 3 bases, and 6 bases stayed unmatched. There are 16 residues in the CDR3. The germline V gene encodes CDR1 MNHEY and CDR2 SVGEGT. CDR3 DNA sequence: TGTGCCAGCAGTTACCCGGGGACAGGGGTATACTATGGCTACACCTTC. The encoded protein is CASSYPGTGVYYGYTF.

This chain links TRBV21-1 with TRBJ1-2; the table's D call of TRBD1 was not tested on the DNA. TRBV21-1 is reported as a pseudogene. This CDR3 spans 17 amino acids. The CDR3 sequence: CASSKGPRGQATDGYTF. The CDR3 region has the DNA TGTGCCAGCAGCAAAGGCCCTAGGGGACAGGCTACGGATGGCTACACCTTC.

The J gene is TRBJ2-7, the V gene TRBV13; D is possibly TRBD1 (6 bases). V gave up 0 bases and J gave up 2 bases, with 14 bases separating them. Germline V gives CDR1 PRHDT, CDR2 FYEKMQ (reference sequence). This CDR3 spans 16 amino acids. DNA for the CDR3: TGTGCCAGCAGCTTAGGCCTCACAGGGTGGACCTACGAGCAGTACTTC. It encodes CASSLGLTGWTYEQYF.

V usage is TRBV11-2 and J usage is TRBJ2-7; the D is unclear. From germline, CDR1 is SGHAT and CDR2 FQNNGV. The CDR3 totals 11 residues. The V gene lost 4 bases and the J gene lost 4 bases, with 5 bases spanning the gap. This chain's CDR3 is CASSSVYEQYF. Here the CDR3 DNA reads TGTGCCAGCAGCTCCGTTTACGAGCAGTACTTC.

The DNA for the CDR3 is TGCGCCAGCAGCTTGGTTCCGGGACAGGGCAATGGCTACACCTTC. Its protein product is CASSLVPGQGNGYTF. The V call is TRBV5-1, the J call TRBJ1-2; 9 nucleotides agree with TRBD1. The CDR3 contains 15 residues. Per the germline V gene, CDR1 is SGHRS and CDR2 is YFSETQ. Trimming removed 0 bases from V and 6 bases from J; junction bases left unmatched: 6.